This T cell receptor (beta chain) is from a study of CD8 T cells in ankylosing spondylitis. Only a few counts were recorded for this clonotype. Its antigen is undetermined. TCRdb redid the calling of the 5' RACE reads with MiXCR, one entry per CDR3 protein. The profile shows under 850,000 distinct CDR3 sequences, roughly 20% of them singletons. Study outcomes and limitations: Disease-linked clones had a CD8+ phenotype and relatively low frequency in peripheral blood. There was a TCR beta motif, made of several highly homologous variants, that appeared characteristic of ankylosing spondylitis blood.

The germline V gene encodes CDR1 SGHRS and CDR2 YFSETQ. The CDR3 sequence is 13 residues long. Trimming took off 1 base at V and 8 bases at J, with 10 bases between the two ends. The sequencing sample was made of blood, either unsorted or a sorted T cell fraction (not recorded which). This TCR derives from a male donor with ankylosing spondylitis. This sequence joins TRBV5-1 and TRBJ2-1, with a weak D call TRBD1 (5 bases). CDR3 DNA: TGCGCCAGCAGCTTGAAAGGGGTTGATGAGCAGTTCTTC. Residues: CASSLKGVDEQFF.